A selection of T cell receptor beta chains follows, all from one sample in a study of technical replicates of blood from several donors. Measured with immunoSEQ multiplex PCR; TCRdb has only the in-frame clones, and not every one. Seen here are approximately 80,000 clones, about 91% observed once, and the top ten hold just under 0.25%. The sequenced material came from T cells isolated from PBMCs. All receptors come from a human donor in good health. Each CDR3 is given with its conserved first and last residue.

CDR3: CASSVSPGDRGDSTEAFF; J: TRBJ1-1; V: TRBV9
CDR3: CASSLTGGPRGEQFF; J: TRBJ2-1; V: TRBV27
CDR3: CATSRLAGGVTDTQYF; J: TRBJ2-3; V: TRBV15
CDR3: CASRRGGSGDTQYF; J: TRBJ2-3; V: TRBV13
CDR3: CASSSGGLAGGSSEQFF; J: TRBJ2-1; V: TRBV11-2
CDR3: CASSPVEGAGAGELFF; J: TRBJ2-2; V: TRBV11-3
CDR3: CASSFIQQGPVDSNQPQHF; J: TRBJ1-5; V: TRBV11-2
CDR3: CASSFVVGRISPPDQGQQYF; J: TRBJ2-7; V: TRBV10-2
CDR3: CASSIDSYSGANVLTF; J: TRBJ2-6; V: TRBV9
CDR3: CASNEAGMNEQYF; J: TRBJ2-7; V: TRBV2
CDR3: CASSADRTSASYEQYF; J: TRBJ2-7; V: TRBV7-9
CDR3: CASTGTGVPTGELFF; J: TRBJ2-2; V: TRBV27
CDR3: CASIDRADGYTF; J: TRBJ1-2; V: TRBV6-5
CDR3: CASSSGLAGSYEQYF; J: TRBJ2-7; V: TRBV28
CDR3: CASSRSGSWSEQYF; J: TRBJ2-7; V: TRBV10-1
CDR3: CASGFWVPGGQYF; J: TRBJ2-7; V: TRBV12-5
CDR3: CAISESVYSSYNEQFF; J: TRBJ2-1; V: TRBV10-3
CDR3: CASERRTGTGIYRAFF; J: TRBJ1-1; V: TRBV5-4
CDR3: CASSTPGLRTDTQYF; J: TRBJ2-3; V: TRBV2
CDR3: CTTNREDTQYF; J: TRBJ2-3; V: TRBV29-1
CDR3: CASSSVSYEQYF; J: TRBJ2-7; V: TRBV5-1
CDR3: CASSHRLAGVTTGELFF; J: TRBJ2-2; V: TRBV4-1
CDR3: CASSPRGTEGKNEKLFF; J: TRBJ1-4; V: TRBV5-1
CDR3: CASSQGQMNTEAFF; J: TRBJ1-1; V: TRBV7-9
CDR3: CASSQDRLRESNQPQHF; J: TRBJ1-5; V: TRBV7-8
CDR3: CASKTGNPQETQYF; J: TRBJ2-5; V: TRBV5-1